Listed below are T cell receptor beta chains from one sample, sequenced in a study of shared clonotypes between healthy human individuals. The method was immunoSEQ multiplex PCR; TCRdb's version includes in-frame clones alone and lacks a portion of them. Among 560,000 or so clones, approximately 96% were seen once, and the ten largest hold about 0.12%. The sequenced sample consisted of naive CD8+ T cells sorted from blood. The receptors stem from a woman in her 30s in good health. The CDR3 runs from the conserved cysteine through the conserved F or W. A D gene is named only where the DNA matches it firmly. Rows give clone size only sometimes, using once, few, many, or a class for an expanded clone.

J	V	size	D	DNA	CDR3
TRBJ2-1	TRBV27	-	-	TGTGCCAGCAGACCTCAGCTTTTCACGGGGACTCGGTATGAGCAGTTCTTC	CASRPQLFTGTRYEQFF
TRBJ2-3	TRBV27	-	TRBD2	TGTGCCAGCAGTTGGATAGCGGGAGCCGCGACCGATACGCAGTATTTT	CASSWIAGAATDTQYF
TRBJ2-7	TRBV7-9	-	-	TGTGCCAGCAGCCCCCCTTCGGGAGCGTCCCACGAGCAGTACTTC	CASSPPSGASHEQYF
TRBJ2-7	TRBV28	-	-	TGTGCCAGCAGTTACGCCGCCGGGCCCTCCTACGAGCAGTACTTC	CASSYAAGPSYEQYF
TRBJ2-1	TRBV27	-	-	TGTGCCAGCAGTGTCCGTAGCGTCTCCTACAATGAGCAGTTCTTC	CASSVRSVSYNEQFF
TRBJ2-1	TRBV28	once	-	TGTGCCAGCAGTTTCCCGGCTAGCCGTAATGAGCAGTTCTTC	CASSFPASRNEQFF
TRBJ2-3	TRBV7-9	-	-	TGTGCCAGCGGGAGGTCCCAGGGCACAGATACGCAGTATTTT	CASGRSQGTDTQYF
TRBJ1-2	TRBV7-9	-	-	TGTGCCAGCAGCCTGGGACCCGCAGCTAACTATGGCTACACCTTC	CASSLGPAANYGYTF
TRBJ1-3	TRBV27	-	-	TGTGCCAGCAGTCGGACAGCCGGAAACACCATATATTTT	CASSRTAGNTIYF
TRBJ2-7	TRBV28	-	-	TGTGCCAGCAACCTGGCCGTAGGCGGCCACGAGCAGTACTTC	CASNLAVGGHEQYF
TRBJ2-2	TRBV11-2	once	TRBD2	TGTGCCAGCAGCCCAGAGTCGGAGCGGGAGGGCCTGTTTTTT	CASSPESEREGLFF
TRBJ1-4	TRBV7-9	-	TRBD1	TGTGCCAGCAGCTCCGGGACAGGGGCTGAAAAACTGTTTTTT	CASSSGTGAEKLFF
TRBJ2-1	TRBV14	-	TRBD2	TGTGCCAGCAGCCTAGCGGGAGGTGGCAGTGAGCAGTTCTTC	CASSLAGGGSEQFF
TRBJ1-1	TRBV4-1	-	-	TGCGCCAGCAGGGGGCAGGGCCAGCAAATAGTGCATACTGAAGCTTTCTTT	CASRGQGQQIVHTEAFF
TRBJ1-1	TRBV28	once	-	TGTGCCAGCGCGGGCATTCCCCATTTCCCTGAAGCTTTCTTT	CASAGIPHFPEAFF
TRBJ2-7	TRBV11-2	-	-	TGTGCCAGCAGCTTAGGACTAGTGGGCTACGAGCAGTACTTC	CASSLGLVGYEQYF
TRBJ2-3	TRBV28	-	TRBD1	TGTGCCAGCAGGGGAAGGGTTCGGCGGACAGGGGTCACAGATACGCAGTATTTT	CASRGRVRRTGVTDTQYF
TRBJ2-7	TRBV28	-	-	TGTGCCAGCAGTTTACAGGGGTCCACATACGAGCAGTACTTC	CASSLQGSTYEQYF
TRBJ1-1	TRBV9	-	-	TGTGCCAGCAGCGTAGACGGGGGAGGGGGCACTGAAGCTTTCTTT	CASSVDGGGGTEAFF
TRBJ2-1	TRBV5-4	-	TRBD1	TGTGCCAGCAGGGGGACAGGGAGTGAGCAGTTCTTC	CASRGTGSEQFF
TRBJ1-1	TRBV19	-	-	TGTGCCAGTAGTATATTTGGGACGGTGAACACTGAAGCTTTCTTT	CASSIFGTVNTEAFF
TRBJ1-5	TRBV15	-	TRBD1	TGTGCCACCAGCAGAGCTATTAGGGGGCTGATTCAGCCCCAGCATTTT	CATSRAIRGLIQPQHF
TRBJ1-5	TRBV4-2	-	-	TGTGCCAGCAGCCAAGTCCAGGTGGGACAGCCCCAGCATTTT	CASSQVQVGQPQHF
TRBJ1-2	TRBV5-1	-	-	TGCGCCAGCAGCTTGGAAGTCTCCGCAGATGGCTACACCTTC	CASSLEVSADGYTF
TRBJ2-1	TRBV7-9	-	-	TGTGCCAGCAGCTCATCGACAGATACCAACAATGAGCAGTTCTTC	CASSSSTDTNNEQFF
TRBJ2-1	TRBV4-2	-	TRBD2	TGTGCCAGCAGCCAAGATTACCAGCGGGAGTTTACTGATGAGCAGTTCTTC	CASSQDYQREFTDEQFF
TRBJ1-1	TRBV7-2	-	-	TGTGCCAGCAGCCTAGGGGCAGGGATCCCTGAAGCTTTCTTT	CASSLGAGIPEAFF
TRBJ2-7	TRBV13	once	TRBD1	TGTGCCAGCAGCTTAGGCCGGGACAGGGGAGGAGACGAGCAGTACTTC	CASSLGRDRGGDEQYF